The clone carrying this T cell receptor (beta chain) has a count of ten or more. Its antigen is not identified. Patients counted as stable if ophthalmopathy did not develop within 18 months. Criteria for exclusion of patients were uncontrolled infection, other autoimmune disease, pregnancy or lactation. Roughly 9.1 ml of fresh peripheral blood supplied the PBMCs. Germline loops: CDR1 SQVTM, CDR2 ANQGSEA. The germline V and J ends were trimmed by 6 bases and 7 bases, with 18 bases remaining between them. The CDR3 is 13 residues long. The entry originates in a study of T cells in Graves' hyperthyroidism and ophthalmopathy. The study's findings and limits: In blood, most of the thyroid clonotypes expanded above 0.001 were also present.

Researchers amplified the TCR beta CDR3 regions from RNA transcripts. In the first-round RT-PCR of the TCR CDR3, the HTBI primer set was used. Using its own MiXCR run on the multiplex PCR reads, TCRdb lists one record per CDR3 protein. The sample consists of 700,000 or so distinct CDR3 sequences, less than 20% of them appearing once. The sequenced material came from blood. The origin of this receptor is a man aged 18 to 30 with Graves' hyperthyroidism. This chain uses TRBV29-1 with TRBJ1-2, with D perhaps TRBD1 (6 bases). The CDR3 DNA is TGCAGCGTAACTCCGGGGGCGCAGGCTGGCTACACCTTC. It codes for CSVTPGAQAGYTF.